This paragraph covers one T cell receptor (beta chain) sequence. These data originate in a study of kidney transplant recipient with SARS-CoV-2 infection. Each CDR3 protein is one row after TCRdb ran MiXCR on the reads. Of fewer than 250,000 distinct CDR3 sequences listed, around 30% were seen once; the top ten hold around 7.8%. V lost 5 bases to trimming and J lost 4 bases, with 23 bases between them. CDR3 length: 17 amino acids. CDR1 and CDR2 (germline): MNHGY, SAAAGT. The TCR sequence derives from a male patient aged 25 to 39 who had COVID-19 and was a kidney transplant recipient. The graft donor may have contributed some T cells. This specimen was a blood sample, taken at baseline and on day 111 from a kidney transplant recipient. The chain links TRBV6-8 to TRBJ1-2; D is uncertain. CDR3 in DNA: TGTGCCAGCAGTGGGTCAAGACGCTCTAGAAAGACCTATGGCTACACCTTC. Its translation: CASSGSRRSRKTYGYTF.